A selection of T cell receptor beta chains follows, all from one sample in a study of blood T cells in healthy people across ages. TCRdb redid the calling of the 5' RACE reads with MiXCR, one entry per CDR3 protein. The sample lists 1.8 million or so distinct CDR3 sequences; roughly two fifths were seen once. The specimen sequenced was blood. These receptors were taken from a human donor in good health. Both conserved end residues are part of each CDR3.

>TRBV6-5|TRBJ2-7|11
CASWDTYEQYF
>TRBV14|TRBJ2-6|16
CASSQGRGGGANVLTF
>TRBV7-9|TRBJ2-7|16
CASSHHTGGGTYEQYF
>TRBV7-2|TRBJ1-1|16
CASSLAGRGVGTEAFF
>TRBV12-3/TRBV12-4|TRBJ2-3|14
CASRKGASADTQYF
>TRBV15|TRBJ1-5|14
CATSRGQVNQPQHF
>TRBV29-1|TRBJ2-3|15
CSVESRTGDPDTQYF
>TRBV6-5|TRBJ1-2|15
CASSYRGGLGYGYTF
>TRBV6-5|TRBJ1-1|16
CASSYTGVGVNTEAFF
>TRBV12-3/TRBV12-4|TRBJ2-2|12
CASSPFPGGLFF
>TRBV15|TRBJ1-1|15
CATGRDRGGWTEAFF
>TRBV15|TRBJ1-5|13
CATSSWNGQPQHF
>TRBV29-1|TRBJ1-2|14
CSGAVGGDEYGYTF